This record covers a single TCR beta chain. CDR3 length: 13 amino acids. Germline CDR1 is SNHLY and CDR2 is FYNNEI. V lost 1 base and J lost 5, with 6 bases in between. This sample is part of a study of cytotoxic CD8 clonotypes in ibrutinib-treated CLL. TCRdb's table, derived via immunoSEQ multiplex PCR, lists solely in-frame clones and lacks some. The sample includes approximately 67,000 clones, approximately 80% of them seen just once. The chain joins TRBV2 to TRBJ2-4; D gene unclear. The source was PBMCs, collected at disease progression, from a patient treated with ibrutinib. The receptor's source is a human donor with chronic lymphocytic leukemia. DNA of the CDR3: TGTGCCAGCAGTGAAGGGTCGGAAAACATTCAGTACTTC. Translated: CASSEGSENIQYF.